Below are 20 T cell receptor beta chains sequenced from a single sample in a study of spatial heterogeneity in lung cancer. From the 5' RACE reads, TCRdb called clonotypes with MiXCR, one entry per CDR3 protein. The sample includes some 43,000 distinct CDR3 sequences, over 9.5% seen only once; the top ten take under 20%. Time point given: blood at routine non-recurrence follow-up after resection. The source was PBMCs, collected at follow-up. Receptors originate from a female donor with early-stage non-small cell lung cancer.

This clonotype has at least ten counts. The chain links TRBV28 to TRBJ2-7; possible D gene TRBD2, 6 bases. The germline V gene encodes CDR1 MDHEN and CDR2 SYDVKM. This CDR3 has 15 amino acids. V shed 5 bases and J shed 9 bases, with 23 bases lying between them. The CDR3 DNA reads TGTGCCAGCAGTCCCGGACTAACCCGCGTGTTGGTGCAGTACTTC. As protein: CASSPGLTRVLVQYF.

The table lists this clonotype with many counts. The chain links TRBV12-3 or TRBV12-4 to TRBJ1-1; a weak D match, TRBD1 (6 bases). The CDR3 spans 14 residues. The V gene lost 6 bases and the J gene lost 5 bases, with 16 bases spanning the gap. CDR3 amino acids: CASRPLRGGTEAFF. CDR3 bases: TGTGCCAGCAGGCCCCTGAGGGGGGGGACTGAAGCTTTCTTT.

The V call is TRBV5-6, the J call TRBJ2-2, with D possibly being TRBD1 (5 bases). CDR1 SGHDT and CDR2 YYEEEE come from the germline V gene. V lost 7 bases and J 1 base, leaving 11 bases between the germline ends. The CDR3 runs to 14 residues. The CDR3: CASFLQVNTGELFF. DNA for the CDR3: TGTGCCAGCTTCCTACAGGTGAACACCGGGGAGCTGTTTTTT.

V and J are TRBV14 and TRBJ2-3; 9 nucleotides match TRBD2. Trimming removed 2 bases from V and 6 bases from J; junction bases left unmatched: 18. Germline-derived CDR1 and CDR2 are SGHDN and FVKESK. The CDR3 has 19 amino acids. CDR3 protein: CASSQRSTAGGSLLDTQYF. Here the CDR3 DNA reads TGTGCCAGCAGCCAACGAAGTACAGCGGGGGGCTCTTTGTTGGATACGCAGTATTTT.

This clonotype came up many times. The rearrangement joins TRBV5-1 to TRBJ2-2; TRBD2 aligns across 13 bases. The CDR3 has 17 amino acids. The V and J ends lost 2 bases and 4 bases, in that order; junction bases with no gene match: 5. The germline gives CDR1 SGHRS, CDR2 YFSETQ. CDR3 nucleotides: TGCGCCAGCAGCTTTGGGACTAGCGGGGTATCCACCGGGGAGCTGTTTTTT. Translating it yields CASSFGTSGVSTGELFF.

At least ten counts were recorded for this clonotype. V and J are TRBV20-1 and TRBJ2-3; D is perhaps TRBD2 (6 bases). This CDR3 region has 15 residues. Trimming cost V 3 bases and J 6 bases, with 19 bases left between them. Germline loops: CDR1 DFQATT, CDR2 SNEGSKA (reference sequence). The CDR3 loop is CSARAPGRAGDTQYF. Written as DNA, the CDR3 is TGCAGTGCTAGGGCCCCCGGGAGAGCAGGGGATACGCAGTATTTT.

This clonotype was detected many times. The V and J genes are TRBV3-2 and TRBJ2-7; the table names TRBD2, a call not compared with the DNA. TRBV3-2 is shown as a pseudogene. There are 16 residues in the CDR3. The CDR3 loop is CASSQTISGGTYEQYF. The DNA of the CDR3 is TGTGCCAGCAGCCAAACCATTAGCGGGGGGACCTACGAGCAGTACTTC.

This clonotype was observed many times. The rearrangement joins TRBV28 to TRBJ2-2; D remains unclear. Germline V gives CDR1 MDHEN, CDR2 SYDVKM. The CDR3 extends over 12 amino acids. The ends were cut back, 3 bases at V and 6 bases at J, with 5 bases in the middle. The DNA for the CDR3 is TGTGCCAGCAGTTTCTCCGCCGGGGAGCTGTTTTTT. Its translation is CASSFSAGELFF.

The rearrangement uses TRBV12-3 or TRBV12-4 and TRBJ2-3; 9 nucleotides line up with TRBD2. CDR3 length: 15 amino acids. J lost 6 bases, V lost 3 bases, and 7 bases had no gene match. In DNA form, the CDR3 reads TGTGCCAGCAGTTTTGGCGGGGGGGCCTGGGATACGCAGTATTTT. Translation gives CASSFGGGAWDTQYF.

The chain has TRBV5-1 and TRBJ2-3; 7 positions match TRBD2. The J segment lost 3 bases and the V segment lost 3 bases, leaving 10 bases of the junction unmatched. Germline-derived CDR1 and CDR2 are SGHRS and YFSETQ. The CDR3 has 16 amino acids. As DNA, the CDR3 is TGCGCCAGCAGCTCCCAGCGGGGCCGTGGGACAGATACGCAGTATTTT. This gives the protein CASSSQRGRGTDTQYF.

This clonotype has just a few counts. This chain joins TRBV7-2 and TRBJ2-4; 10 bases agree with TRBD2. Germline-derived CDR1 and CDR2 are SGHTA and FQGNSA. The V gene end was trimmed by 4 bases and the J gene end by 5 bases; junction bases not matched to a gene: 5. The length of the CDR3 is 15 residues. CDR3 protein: CASSYTSGAQNIQYF. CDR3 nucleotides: TGTGCCAGCAGCTATACTAGCGGGGCCCAAAACATTCAGTACTTC.

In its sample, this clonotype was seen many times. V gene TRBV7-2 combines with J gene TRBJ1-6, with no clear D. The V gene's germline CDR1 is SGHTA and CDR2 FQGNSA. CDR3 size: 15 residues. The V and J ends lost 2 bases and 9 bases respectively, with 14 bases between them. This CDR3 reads CASSLTILLGSPLHF. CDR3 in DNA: TGTGCCAGCAGCTTAACGATTCTTTTGGGTTCACCCCTCCACTTT.

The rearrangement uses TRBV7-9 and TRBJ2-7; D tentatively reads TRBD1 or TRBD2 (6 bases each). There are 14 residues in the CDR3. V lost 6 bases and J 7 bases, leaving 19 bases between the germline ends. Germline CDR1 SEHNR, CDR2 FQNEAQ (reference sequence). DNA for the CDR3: TGTGCCAGCAGGCCAGACGGGGGCCGGCGGGAGCAGTACTTC. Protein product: CASRPDGGRREQYF.

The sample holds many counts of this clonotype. For the CDR3, the DNA is TGCAGTGCTCTCACCGGGGGGCTAAGATATAATTCACCCCTCCACTTT. Its translation: CSALTGGLRYNSPLHF. The chain has TRBV20-1 and TRBJ1-6; maybe TRBD1 (6 bases). Germline lookup yields CDR1 DFQATT and CDR2 SNEGSKA (reference sequence). The ends were cut back, 5 bases at V and 4 bases at J, with 18 bases in the middle. This CDR3 has 16 residues.

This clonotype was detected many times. CDR3 amino acids: CASSVSGPTDTQYF. CDR3 DNA sequence: TGTGCCAGCAGCGTGAGCGGGCCCACAGATACGCAGTATTTT. This chain uses TRBV9 with TRBJ2-3, with TRBD2 as a possible D gene (6 bases). The germline CDR1 and CDR2 sequences are SGDLS and YYNGEE. Trimming took 2 bases from V and 2 from J, leaving 9 bases between them. The CDR3 runs to 14 residues.

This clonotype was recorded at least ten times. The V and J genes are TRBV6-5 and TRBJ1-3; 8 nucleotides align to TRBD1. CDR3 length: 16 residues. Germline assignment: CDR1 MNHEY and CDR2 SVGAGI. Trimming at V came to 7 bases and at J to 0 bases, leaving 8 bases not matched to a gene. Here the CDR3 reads CASISTGQGSGNTIYF. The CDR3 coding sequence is TGTGCCAGCATTTCGACCGGACAGGGCTCTGGAAACACCATATATTTT.

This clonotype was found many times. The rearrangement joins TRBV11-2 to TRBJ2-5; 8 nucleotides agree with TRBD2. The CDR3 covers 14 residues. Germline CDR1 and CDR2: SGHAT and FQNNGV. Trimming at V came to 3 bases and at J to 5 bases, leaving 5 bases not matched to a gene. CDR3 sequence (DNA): TGTGCCAGCAGCTTCCAAGCGGGGGCGGAGACCCAGTACTTC. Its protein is CASSFQAGAETQYF.

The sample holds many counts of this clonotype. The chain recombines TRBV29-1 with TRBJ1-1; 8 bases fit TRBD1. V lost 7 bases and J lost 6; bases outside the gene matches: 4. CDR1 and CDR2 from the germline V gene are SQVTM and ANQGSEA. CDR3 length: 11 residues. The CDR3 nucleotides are TGCAGCGCTCAGGGGGCGGCTGAAGCTTTCTTT. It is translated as CSAQGAAEAFF.

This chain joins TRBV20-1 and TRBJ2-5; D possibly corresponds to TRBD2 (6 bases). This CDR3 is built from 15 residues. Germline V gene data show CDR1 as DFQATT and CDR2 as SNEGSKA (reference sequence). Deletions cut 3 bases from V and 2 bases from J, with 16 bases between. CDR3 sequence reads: CSARAPREPQETQYF. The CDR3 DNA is TGCAGTGCTAGGGCCCCCCGGGAGCCTCAAGAGACCCAGTACTTC.

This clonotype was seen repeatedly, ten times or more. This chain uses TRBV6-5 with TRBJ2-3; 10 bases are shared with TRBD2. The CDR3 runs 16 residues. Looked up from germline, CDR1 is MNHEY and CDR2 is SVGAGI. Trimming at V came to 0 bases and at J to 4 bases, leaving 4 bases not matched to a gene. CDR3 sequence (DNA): TGTGCCAGCAGTTACTCTCTAGCGGGGGAGGCAGATACGCAGTATTTT. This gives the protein CASSYSLAGEADTQYF.